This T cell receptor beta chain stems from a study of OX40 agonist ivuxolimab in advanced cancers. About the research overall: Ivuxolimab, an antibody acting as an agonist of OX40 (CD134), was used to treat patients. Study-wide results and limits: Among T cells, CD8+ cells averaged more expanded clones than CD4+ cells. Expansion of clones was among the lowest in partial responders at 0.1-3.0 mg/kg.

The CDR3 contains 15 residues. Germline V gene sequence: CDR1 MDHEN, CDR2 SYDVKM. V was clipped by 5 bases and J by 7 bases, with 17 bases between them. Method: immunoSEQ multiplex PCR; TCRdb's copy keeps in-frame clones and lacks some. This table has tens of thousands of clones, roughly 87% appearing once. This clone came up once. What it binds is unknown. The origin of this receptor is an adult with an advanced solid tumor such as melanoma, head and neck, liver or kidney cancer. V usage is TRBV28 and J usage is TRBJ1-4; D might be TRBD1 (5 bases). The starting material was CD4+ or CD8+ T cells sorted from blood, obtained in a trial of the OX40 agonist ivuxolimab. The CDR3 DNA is TGTGCCAGCAGTCTATCAGTCGGGGGGAGTGAAAAACTGTTTTTT. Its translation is CASSLSVGGSEKLFF.